This is a list of T cell receptor beta chains from one sample in a study of CD8 T cells in ankylosing spondylitis. Via MiXCR, TCRdb re-called the 5' RACE reads, giving one row per CDR3 protein. This table holds about 240,000 distinct CDR3 sequences, 8% to 9.5% found once. Sequencing used blood, either unsorted or a sorted T cell fraction (not recorded which). All receptors come from a male donor with ankylosing spondylitis or in good health (not recorded which). CDR3s leave out the opening cysteine and the closing phenylalanine or tryptophan.

13	TRBV12-3/TRBV12-4	TRBJ2-1	ASSSGLPIVGEQF
14	TRBV4-2	TRBJ2-7	ASSQDWDPESYEQY
12	TRBV3-1	TRBJ1-4	ASSLVTGTEKLF
13	TRBV11-2	TRBJ2-1	ASVLQGSSYNEQF
12	TRBV7-2	TRBJ1-4	ASSQQGAGEKLF
15	TRBV6-1	TRBJ2-5	ASSLSQTHRVVETQY
14	TRBV21-1	TRBJ2-7	ASSPRLGRSSYEQY
12	TRBV20-1	TRBJ1-1	SAPDRVKNTEAF
13	TRBV7-2	TRBJ2-7	ASSLALNNIYEQY
12	TRBV5-1	TRBJ2-2	ASSSTGHTGELF
15	TRBV20-1	TRBJ2-1	SARASQPGRTYNEQF
14	TRBV7-9	TRBJ1-5	ASSLEVGSGNQPQH
13	TRBV19	TRBJ2-1	ASSIAFSSYNEQF
12	TRBV7-2	TRBJ2-7	ASSFTGTKYEQY
12	TRBV20-1	TRBJ2-1	SASPGYPYNEQF
15	TRBV19	TRBJ1-3	ASSLPSGASIPNTIY
11	TRBV5-6	TRBJ2-1	ASSLERNNEQF
12	TRBV20-1	TRBJ2-7	SARDLDRPYEQY
11	TRBV5-1	TRBJ2-7	ASSPIPEGEQY
17	TRBV27	TRBJ2-1	ASSSGLAGALSSYNEQF
14	TRBV27	TRBJ2-5	ASSLGTSGVQETQY
12	TRBV6-2/TRBV6-3	TRBJ2-2	ASRGQGITGELF
13	TRBV6-1	TRBJ1-5	ASSEQATFGQPQH